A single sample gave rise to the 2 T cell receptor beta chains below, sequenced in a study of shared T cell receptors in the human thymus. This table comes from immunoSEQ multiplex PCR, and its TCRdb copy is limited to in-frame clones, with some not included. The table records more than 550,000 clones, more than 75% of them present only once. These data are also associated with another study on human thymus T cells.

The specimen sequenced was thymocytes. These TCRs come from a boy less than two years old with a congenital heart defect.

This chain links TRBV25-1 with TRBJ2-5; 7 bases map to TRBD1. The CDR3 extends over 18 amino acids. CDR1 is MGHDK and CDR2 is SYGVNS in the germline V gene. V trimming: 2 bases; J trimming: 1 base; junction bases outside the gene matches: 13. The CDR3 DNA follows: TGTGCCAGCAGTGAAAGTTCCCCCCGGGGACAGTTCCAAGAGACCCAGTACTTC. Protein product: CASSESSPRGQFQETQYF.

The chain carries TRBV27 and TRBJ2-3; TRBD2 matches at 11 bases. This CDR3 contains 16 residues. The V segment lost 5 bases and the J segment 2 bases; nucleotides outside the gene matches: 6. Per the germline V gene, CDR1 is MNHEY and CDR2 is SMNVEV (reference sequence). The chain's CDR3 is CASSPRLAGTTDTQYF. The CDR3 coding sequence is TGTGCCAGCAGTCCACGACTAGCGGGAACCACAGATACGCAGTATTTT.